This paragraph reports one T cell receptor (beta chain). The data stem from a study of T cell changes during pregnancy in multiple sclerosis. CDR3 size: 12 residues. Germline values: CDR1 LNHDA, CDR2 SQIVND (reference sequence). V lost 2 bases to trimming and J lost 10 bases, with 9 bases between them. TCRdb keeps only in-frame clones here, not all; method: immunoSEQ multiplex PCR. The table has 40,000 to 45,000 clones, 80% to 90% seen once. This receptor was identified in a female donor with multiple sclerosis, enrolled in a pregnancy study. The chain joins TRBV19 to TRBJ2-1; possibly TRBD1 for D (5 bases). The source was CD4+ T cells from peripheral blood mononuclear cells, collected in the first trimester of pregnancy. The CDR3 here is CASSIPPGEQFF. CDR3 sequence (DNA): TGTGCCAGTAGTATACCTCCAGGGGAGCAGTTCTTC.